These 30 T cell receptor beta chains originate from one sample sequenced in a study of Graves' ophthalmopathy and Graves' hyperthyroidism. Amplified TCR beta CDR3 regions were obtained using RNA transcripts as template. First-round RT-PCR with HTBI primers preceded a second-round multiplex PCR. From the multiplex PCR reads, TCRdb called clonotypes with MiXCR, one entry per CDR3 protein. Here the sample spans approximately 640,000 distinct CDR3 sequences, over 40% being singletons. The sequencing input was peripheral blood. These TCRs come from an adult man with Graves' ophthalmopathy.

As for this clonotype: This may come from a read error, since a much larger clone is one base off. The chain uses TRBV2 and TRBJ2-7; 9 bases agree with TRBD2. In germline, CDR1 is SNHLY, CDR2 FYNNEI. The CDR3 consists of 15 residues. The trim removed 8 bases at V and 8 bases at J, leaving 16 bases unmatched. The CDR3 loop is CASFGGTSPFDKQYF. The CDR3 DNA sequence: TGTGCCAGCTTCGGGGGGACTAGCCCATTTGACAAGCAGTACTTC.

This sequence joins TRBV11-2 and TRBJ1-6; 8 bases are shared with TRBD1. The CDR3 extends over 17 amino acids. The junction had 15 bases not matched to a gene; V was cut back by 4 bases and J by 10 bases. CDR1 and CDR2 from the germline V gene are SGHAT and FQNNGV. The CDR3 coding sequence is TGTGCCAGCAGCTCTCGGACAGGGAGTCCTTTAGGATCACCCCTCCACTTT. Translating gives CASSSRTGSPLGSPLHF.

The table lists this clonotype with many counts. This rearrangement joins TRBV12-3 or TRBV12-4 to TRBJ2-7; D is ambiguous. Trimming removed 1 base at V and 7 bases at J, with 5 bases between. The CDR3 is 11 amino acids. DNA of the CDR3: TGTGCCAGCAGTTTAGAGAGGGAGCAGTACTTC. Residues: CASSLEREQYF.

V and J are TRBV2 and TRBJ2-1; no firm D call. The CDR3 consists of 11 residues. Trimming took 6 bases from V and 9 from J, leaving 9 bases between them. Germline V gene lookup returns CDR1 SNHLY and CDR2 FYNNEI. In nucleotides, the CDR3 is TGTGCCAGCAGCCAAATGGGTGAGCAGTTCTTC. Residues: CASSQMGEQFF.

This clonotype was found many times. This chain links TRBV20-1 with TRBJ1-5; the D is unclear. Germline CDR1 and CDR2: DFQATT and SNEGSKA (reference sequence). With 0 bases removed from V and 5 bases from J, the gap between germline ends came to 8 bases. CDR3 length equals 13 residues. The CDR3 bases are TGCAGTGCTAGAGATGAACCCGATCAGCCCCAGCATTTT. It encodes CSARDEPDQPQHF.

This clonotype was found a few times. CDR3 in amino acids: CASGFPGSYEQYF. In DNA, the CDR3 is TGTGCTAGTGGTTTTCCGGGGTCCTACGAGCAGTACTTC. V is TRBV12-5 and J is TRBJ2-7; D is perhaps TRBD2 (5 bases). Trimming left V 3 bases short and J 1 base short, with 7 bases between. CDR1 LGHNT and CDR2 FRNRAP come from the germline V gene. CDR3 length equals 13 residues.

This clonotype has a handful of counts. V and J are TRBV6-5 and TRBJ2-2; D possibly corresponds to TRBD1 (6 bases). Trimming took off 5 bases at V and 3 bases at J, with 10 bases between the two ends. The length of the CDR3 is 14 residues. CDR1 and CDR2 from the germline V gene are MNHEY and SVGAGI. The CDR3 region has the DNA TGTGCCAGCAGTGAAGGGGGAGACACCGGGGAGCTGTTTTTT. It codes for CASSEGGDTGELFF.

The gene calls are TRBV19 and TRBJ1-1, with 7 bases fitting TRBD1. Germline trimming cut 9 bases from V and 5 bases from J; bases unmatched to any gene: 12. The CDR3 spans 14 residues. Germline-derived CDR1 and CDR2 are LNHDA and SQIVND (reference sequence). CDR3 bases: TGTGCCAGCAGCGCGACAGGGTGGAGTACTGAAGCTTTCTTT. Its translation: CASSATGWSTEAFF.

The chain recombines TRBV12-3 or TRBV12-4 with TRBJ2-7; 7 bases agree with TRBD1. The length of the CDR3 is 18 residues. The V segment lost 5 bases and the J segment 5 bases; nucleotides outside the gene matches: 21. CDR3 protein: CASSPRQKYRQGDNEQYF. The CDR3 region has the DNA TGTGCCAGCAGTCCCCGGCAAAAATATCGACAGGGCGACAACGAGCAGTACTTC.

The chain combines TRBV10-3 with TRBJ2-2; TRBD2 matches 9 bases. The CDR3 sequence is 19 residues long. With V trimmed by 3 bases and J by 5 bases, 16 bases remained unmatched. Germline V gene lookup returns CDR1 ENHRY and CDR2 SYGVKD. CDR3 loop: CAISDVRGSGSTGTGELFF. CDR3 nucleotides: TGTGCCATCAGTGACGTCCGAGGTAGCGGGAGCACGGGTACCGGGGAGCTGTTTTTT.

CDR3 residues: CASSLTGWAGANVLTF. The CDR3 region has the DNA TGTGCCAGCAGTTTAACAGGGTGGGCTGGGGCCAACGTCCTGACTTTC. The J gene is TRBJ2-6, the V gene TRBV27; the D gene is possibly TRBD1 (6 bases). Germline V gives CDR1 MNHEY, CDR2 SMNVEV (reference sequence). The CDR3 is 16 amino acids. V was shortened by 2 bases and J by 2 bases, with 10 bases between the two germline ends.

This clonotype appeared once. The chain joins TRBV24-1 to TRBJ1-2, with unresolved D. The CDR3 is 12 residues long. Germline-derived CDR1 and CDR2 are KGHDR and SFDVKD. Trimming pared 4 bases from V and 7 bases from J, leaving 9 bases between. CDR3 region: CATSERQVGYTF. In DNA form, the CDR3 reads TGTGCCACCAGTGAAAGGCAGGTTGGCTACACCTTC.

This clonotype was seen a few times. The rearrangement joins TRBV5-8 to TRBJ1-1; no firm D call. Trimming cost V 0 bases and J 5 bases, with 14 bases left between them. From germline, CDR1 is SGHTS and CDR2 YDEGEE. CDR3 length equals 15 residues. The CDR3 protein is CASSLVGGFTTEAFF. The CDR3, as DNA: TGTGCCAGCAGCTTGGTTGGCGGATTCACGACTGAAGCTTTCTTT.

The sample holds many counts of this clonotype. The V and J genes are TRBV3-1 and TRBJ1-2; 7 bases are a match to TRBD1. CDR3 size: 14 residues. CDR1 and CDR2 from the germline V gene are LGHDT and YNNKEL (reference sequence). J was trimmed by 2 bases and V by 1 base; bases with no gene match: 1. CDR3 in DNA: TGTGCCAGCAGCCAAGCGGACAGGAACTATGGCTACACCTTC. The encoded protein is CASSQADRNYGYTF.

This clonotype has just a few counts. The chain combines TRBV10-3 with TRBJ2-4, with 9 nucleotides matching TRBD1. This CDR3 is built from 14 residues. Germline V gene sequence: CDR1 ENHRY, CDR2 SYGVKD. J gave up 8 bases and V 6 bases, and 8 bases lay outside the gene matches. The CDR3 here is CAIRERQGEDIQYF. The CDR3 DNA follows: TGTGCCATCAGGGAGCGACAGGGGGAAGACATTCAGTACTTC.

This clonotype was recorded at least ten times. In nucleotides, the CDR3 is TGTGCCACTACAGGGGGGTTTGGTATTGGCAATCAGCCCCAGCATTTT. This sequence encodes CATTGGFGIGNQPQHF. The chain recombines TRBV19 with TRBJ1-5, with 8 bases fitting TRBD1. CDR3 length equals 16 residues. CDR1 LNHDA and CDR2 SQIVND come from the germline V gene (reference sequence). Trimming cost V 10 bases and J 2 bases; bases outside gene matches: 13.

The chain employs TRBV7-8 and TRBJ1-2; D might be TRBD1 (5 bases). Germline CDR1 reads SGHVS; CDR2 reads FQNEAQ. CDR3 length: 16 amino acids. Deletions cut 4 bases from V and 6 bases from J, with 21 bases between. CDR3 region: CASSWTPGSLHDGYTF. As DNA, the CDR3 is TGTGCCAGCAGCTGGACCCCAGGGTCCCTTCATGATGGCTACACCTTC.

Comments on this clonotype: This may be a read error: a much more frequent sequence differs by one nucleotide. This chain uses TRBV5-1 with TRBJ1-1, with D possibly matching TRBD1 (5 bases). Germline V lookup: CDR1 SGHRS, CDR2 YFSETQ. The CDR3 spans 13 residues. The CDR3 loop reads CASAGVLNTEALF. In DNA form, the CDR3 reads TGCGCCAGTGCGGGGGTGCTGAACACTGAAGCTCTCTTT.

This clonotype was observed many times. The rearrangement links TRBV2 to TRBJ2-7, with 10 bases fitting TRBD1. V shed 10 bases, J shed 2 bases, and the junction held 5 bases outside the gene matches. This CDR3 contains 13 residues. Germline values: CDR1 SNHLY, CDR2 FYNNEI. CDR3 amino acids: CATSGTGAYEQYF. Here the CDR3 DNA reads TGTGCCACCTCCGGGACAGGGGCCTACGAGCAGTACTTC. Full variable domain (missing parts from reference TRBV2 and TRBJ2-7): EPEVTQTPSHQVTQMGQEVILRCVPISNHLYFYWYRQILGQKVEFLVSFYNNEISEKSEIFDDQFSVERPDGSNFTLKIRSTKLEDSAMYFCATSGTGAYEQYFGPGTRLTVT.

In the case of this clonotype: With a much larger clone just one base away, this may be a read error. The chain uses TRBV7-9 and TRBJ1-4, with 8 nucleotides matching TRBD1. V trimming: 4 bases; J trimming: 7 bases; junction bases outside the gene matches: 8. Germline V gives CDR1 SEHNR, CDR2 FQNEAQ (reference sequence). This CDR3 contains 15 residues. The CDR3 protein is CASSSGQGVSEKLFF. For the CDR3, the DNA is TGTGCCAGCAGCTCAGGACAGGGTGTTAGTGAAAAACTGTTTTTT.

This clonotype has a count of ten or more. V gene TRBV7-9 combines with J gene TRBJ2-6; D possibly uses TRBD1 or TRBD2 (5 bases each). The CDR3 has 17 residues. The V end lost 5 bases, the J end lost 2 bases, and 16 bases lay between the germline ends. The germline V gene encodes CDR1 SEHNR and CDR2 FQNEAQ (reference sequence). In DNA, the CDR3 is TGTGCCAGCAGCCCTAGAGGGGACGGGCCTGGGGCCAACGTCCTGACTTTC. It translates to CASSPRGDGPGANVLTF.

The chain couples TRBV29-1 to TRBJ1-1; tentatively, D is TRBD1 (5 bases). Trimming cost V 4 bases and J 2 bases, with 11 bases left between them. This CDR3 region has 13 residues. Germline values: CDR1 SQVTM, CDR2 ANQGSEA. CDR3 protein: CSVGQGENTEAFF. DNA for the CDR3: TGCAGCGTTGGTCAGGGAGAAAACACTGAAGCTTTCTTT.

A word on this clonotype: This clone may be a read error of a much larger clone one base away. The final CDR3 position lacks the conserved phenylalanine or tryptophan, pointing to a likely read error. CDR3 nucleotides: TGCGCCAGCAGGGCACTAGCGGGGGGACAAGAGACCCAGTACCTC. It is translated as CASRALAGGQETQYL. This sequence joins TRBV2 and TRBJ2-5; TRBD2 matches at 12 bases. The CDR3 has 15 residues. CDR1 is SNHLY, CDR2 FYNNEI, per germline.

The chain is built from TRBV13 and TRBJ2-2; 10 nucleotides agree with TRBD2. Germline CDR1 and CDR2: PRHDT and FYEKMQ (reference sequence). The J segment lost 6 bases and the V segment lost 5 bases, leaving 6 bases of the junction unmatched. CDR3 length equals 15 residues. CDR3 DNA: TGTGCCAGCAGCCACGGGACTAGCGATTCCGGGGAGCTGTTTTTT. Amino acids: CASSHGTSDSGELFF.

This clonotype was counted a single time. The V call is TRBV9, the J call TRBJ1-6; TRBD1 aligns across 8 bases. V lost 4 bases to trimming and J lost 8 bases; unmatched junction nucleotides: 8. CDR3 size: 15 residues. From germline, CDR1 is SGDLS and CDR2 YYNGEE. As DNA, the CDR3 is TGTGCCAGCAGCACATCAGGGACAGGCGATTCACCCCTCCACTTT. Its translation is CASSTSGTGDSPLHF.

This clonotype was counted a few times. This chain uses TRBV6-2 or TRBV6-3 with TRBJ2-7; D might be TRBD1 (6 bases). From germline, CDR1 is MNHEY and CDR2 SVGEGT. Trimming shortened V by 6 bases and J by 2 bases, and 17 bases separated the two germline ends. This CDR3 region has 15 residues. CDR3 region: CASSQGAGEAYEQYF. In DNA form, the CDR3 reads TGTGCCAGCAGCCAAGGTGCAGGGGAAGCCTACGAGCAGTACTTC.

There are many counts of this clonotype. The chain joins TRBV20-1 to TRBJ2-7, with D perhaps given as TRBD1 or TRBD2 (6 bases each). Germline values: CDR1 DFQATT, CDR2 SNEGSKA (reference sequence). The ends were cut back, 5 bases at V and 3 bases at J, with 17 bases in the middle. The CDR3 loop spans 14 amino acids. CDR3 sequence reads: CSAAQGGTLYEQYF. The DNA for the CDR3 is TGCAGTGCTGCACAGGGCGGGACCCTCTACGAGCAGTACTTC.

This clonotype was counted many times. The V gene is TRBV10-3, the J gene TRBJ1-2, with a tentative D call TRBD1 (6 bases). Germline V CDR1 and CDR2: ENHRY, SYGVKD. Between the trimmed V and J ends, which lost 0 bases and 8 bases, there was a span of 16 bases. The CDR3 contains 15 residues. CDR3 sequence reads: CAISESSRAQGGYTF. The CDR3 coding sequence is TGTGCCATCAGTGAGTCTAGCCGCGCACAGGGCGGCTACACCTTC.

This CDR3 is CASSFASGRGAGANVLTF. In DNA form, the CDR3 reads TGTGCCAGCAGCTTCGCTAGCGGGAGGGGGGCCGGGGCCAACGTCCTGACTTTC. The chain recombines TRBV7-3 with TRBJ2-6; 12 nucleotides align to TRBD2. After removal of 3 bases from V and 4 bases from J, the junction contained 7 bases not matched to a gene. The CDR3 covers 18 residues. The germline V gene encodes CDR1 SGHTA and CDR2 FQGTGA.

This clonotype was observed at least ten times. This chain connects TRBV24-1 to TRBJ2-5; D not certain. Per germline, CDR1 KGHDR and CDR2 SFDVKD. Trimming removed 3 bases from V and 3 bases from J, with 7 bases in between. The length of the CDR3 is 13 residues. The CDR3 spells CATSDPNEETQYF. In DNA, the CDR3 is TGTGCCACCAGTGATCCCAATGAAGAGACCCAGTACTTC.